This TCR beta chain was identified in a study of cytomegalovirus exposure and HLA in healthy donors. General study findings and limits: Subsequent analysis showed first-cohort TCR clusters tending to co-occur in more than 95 validation repertoires.

Concerning this clone: Its antigen remains unknown.

Assay used: immunoSEQ multiplex PCR; TCRdb lists only in-frame clones, some missing. The repertoire holds 100,000 to 150,000 clones, with about 91% as singletons. The V and J ends lost 2 bases and 5 bases respectively, with 6 bases between them. Per the germline V gene, CDR1 is GTSNPN and CDR2 is SVGIG (reference sequence). The CDR3 totals 12 residues. Sequences were obtained from PBMCs. The chain recombines TRBV30 with TRBJ2-2, with a tentative D call TRBD1 (5 bases). The source is a woman under 30 in good health and CMV-seronegative. This chain's CDR3 is CAWSRGTGELFF. In DNA, the CDR3 is TGTGCCTGGAGTAGGGGAACCGGGGAGCTGTTTTTT. Full variable domain (missing parts from reference TRBV30 and TRBJ2-2): SQTIHQWPATLVQPVGSPLSLECTVEGTSNPNLYWYRQAAGRGLQLLFYSVGIGQISSEVPQNLSASRPQDRQFILSSKKLLLSDSGFYLCAWSRGTGELFFGEGSRLTVL.